A single sample is the source of the 14 T cell receptor beta chains below, sequenced in a study of T-cell memory formation after mild COVID-19. TCRdb reprocessed the 5' RACE reads via MiXCR and lists one record per CDR3 protein. The sample shows fewer than 600,000 distinct CDR3 sequences, about a fifth of them seen only once. The sequenced sample consisted of PBMCs or a T cell subset sorted from them (not recorded which). The source of these receptors is an adult woman who had mild COVID-19 (a few samples of this study predate the infection). Cell type and time point are not known.

This clonotype was seen more than once but under ten times. This chain links TRBV15 with TRBJ2-7; maybe TRBD2 (6 bases). CDR3 length: 15 amino acids. V was cut by 0 bases and J by 2 bases, with 11 bases left in between. Germline V gene lookup returns CDR1 LNHNV and CDR2 YYDKDF (reference sequence). The CDR3 region is CATSRDREQPYEQYF. The CDR3 nucleotides are TGTGCCACCAGCAGAGATCGGGAGCAGCCCTACGAGCAGTACTTC. The full variable domain, its missing parts supplied by reference TRBV15 and TRBJ2-7, is DAMVIQNPRYQVTQFGKPVTLSCSQTLNHNVMYWYQQKSSQAPKLLFHYYDKDFNNEADTPDNFQSRRPNTSFCFLDIRSPGLGDTAMYLCATSRDREQPYEQYFGPGTRLTVT.

This chain links TRBV29-1 with TRBJ1-5, with D possibly being TRBD1 (6 bases). The germline V gene encodes CDR1 SQVTM and CDR2 ANQGSEA. Trimming took off 4 bases at V and 4 bases at J, with 8 bases between the two ends. This CDR3 region has 12 residues. CDR3 amino acids: CSVGGANQPQHF. CDR3 DNA sequence: TGCAGCGTTGGGGGGGCGAATCAGCCCCAGCATTTT.

The V call is TRBV29-1, the J call TRBJ2-5; D gene ambiguous. Germline-derived CDR1 and CDR2 are SQVTM and ANQGSEA. The CDR3 loop spans 13 amino acids. Trimming cost V 4 bases and J 2 bases, with 11 bases left between them. CDR3 sequence: CSVVGQFQETQYF. The DNA for the CDR3 is TGCAGCGTTGTCGGCCAATTTCAAGAGACCCAGTACTTC.

The V call is TRBV20-1, the J call TRBJ2-7; 7 bases map to TRBD1. CDR1 is DFQATT and CDR2 is SNEGSKA in the germline V gene (reference sequence). V lost 3 bases, J lost 1 base, and 9 bases stayed unmatched. The CDR3 is made up of 15 amino acids. The CDR3 DNA reads as TGCAGTGCTAGTCCAGGGGGACAAGAATCCTACGAGCAGTACTTC. As protein: CSASPGGQESYEQYF.

This clonotype occurred many times. This chain links TRBV20-1 with TRBJ2-1, with D unresolved. Germline V gene lookup returns CDR1 DFQATT and CDR2 SNEGSKA (reference sequence). The CDR3 has 16 residues. Trimming stripped 4 bases from V and 0 bases from J, with 16 bases between. CDR3 protein: CSAISAQRNSYNEQFF. In nucleotides, the CDR3 is TGCAGTGCTATAAGCGCCCAACGCAACTCCTACAATGAGCAGTTCTTC.

J is TRBJ2-4 and V is TRBV20-1; TRBD1 aligns across 7 bases. Germline-derived CDR1 and CDR2 are DFQATT and SNEGSKA (reference sequence). The CDR3 spans 14 residues. J gave up 3 bases and V 7 bases, and 9 bases lay outside the gene matches. CDR3 loop: CSVNEGTVKNIQYF. CDR3 coding DNA: TGCAGTGTTAACGAGGGGACAGTCAAAAACATTCAGTACTTC.

This clonotype turned up a few times. The chain combines TRBV7-6 with TRBJ1-2; D perhaps matches TRBD1 (6 bases). CDR1 is SGHVS and CDR2 is FNYEAQ in the germline V gene. V gave up 5 bases and J gave up 6 bases, with 13 bases separating them. This CDR3 contains 13 residues. The CDR3 sequence: CASSLGGSNGYTF. The CDR3 DNA follows: TGTGCCAGCAGCCTAGGGGGGTCGAATGGCTACACCTTC.

The genes are TRBV20-1 and TRBJ2-3; D gene ambiguous. Trimming took off 8 bases at V and 4 bases at J, with 13 bases between the two ends. The CDR3 is 12 amino acids. Germline lookup yields CDR1 DFQATT and CDR2 SNEGSKA (reference sequence). The CDR3 loop reads CSPTKPSDTQYF. The DNA of the CDR3 is TGCAGTCCGACAAAGCCATCAGATACGCAGTATTTT.

This clonotype has only one observation. The chain recombines TRBV2 with TRBJ1-2; D not certain. This CDR3 has 13 amino acids. Trimming removed 3 bases at V and 5 bases at J, with 10 bases between. Germline V CDR1 and CDR2: SNHLY, FYNNEI. Written as DNA, the CDR3 is TGTGCCAGCAGTGACAGTGGGCCGTATGGCTACACCTTC. Its translation: CASSDSGPYGYTF.

The V call is TRBV15, the J call TRBJ2-7, with no clear D. The CDR3 covers 14 residues. Deletions cut 0 bases from V and 3 bases from J, with 9 bases between. Per the germline V gene, CDR1 is LNHNV and CDR2 is YYDKDF (reference sequence). The CDR3 DNA follows: TGTGCCACCAGCAGAGAAGGGCAGATCTACGAGCAGTACTTC. It is translated as CATSREGQIYEQYF.

This chain connects TRBV20-1 to TRBJ2-7; D is unclear. Trimming removed 5 bases from V and 1 base from J, with 12 bases in between. CDR1 and CDR2 (germline): DFQATT, SNEGSKA (reference sequence). The CDR3 covers 13 residues. CDR3 DNA: TGCAGTGCTCGATACAGAGTATCCTACGAGCAGTACTTC. It is translated as CSARYRVSYEQYF.

This clonotype has only a few counts. The J gene is TRBJ2-2, the V gene TRBV5-6; TRBD1 aligns across 9 bases. With V trimmed by 4 bases and J by 4 bases, 8 bases remained unmatched. This CDR3 has 16 residues. Germline assignment: CDR1 SGHDT and CDR2 YYEEEE. CDR3 amino acids: CASSRGTGRGTGELFF. CDR3 DNA: TGTGCCAGCAGCCGAGGGACAGGGCGAGGCACCGGGGAGCTGTTTTTT.

On this clonotype: This likely came from a read error, as a far larger clone is one base away. The chain joins TRBV12-3 or TRBV12-4 to TRBJ2-5; D is unclear. V lost 1 base and J 7 bases, leaving 10 bases between the germline ends. This CDR3 comprises 13 residues. Here the CDR3 reads CASSLGGRVTQYF. The CDR3 coding sequence is TGTGCCAGCAGTTTAGGTGGAAGGGTGACCCAGTACTTC.

The chain couples TRBV6-5 to TRBJ1-2; D might be TRBD1 (6 bases). Trimming stripped 10 bases from V and 8 bases from J, with 11 bases between. CDR1 MNHEY and CDR2 SVGAGI come from the germline V gene. This CDR3 comprises 10 residues. The CDR3 spells CAILTGGYTF. DNA for the CDR3: TGTGCCATCTTAACAGGGGGCTACACCTTC.